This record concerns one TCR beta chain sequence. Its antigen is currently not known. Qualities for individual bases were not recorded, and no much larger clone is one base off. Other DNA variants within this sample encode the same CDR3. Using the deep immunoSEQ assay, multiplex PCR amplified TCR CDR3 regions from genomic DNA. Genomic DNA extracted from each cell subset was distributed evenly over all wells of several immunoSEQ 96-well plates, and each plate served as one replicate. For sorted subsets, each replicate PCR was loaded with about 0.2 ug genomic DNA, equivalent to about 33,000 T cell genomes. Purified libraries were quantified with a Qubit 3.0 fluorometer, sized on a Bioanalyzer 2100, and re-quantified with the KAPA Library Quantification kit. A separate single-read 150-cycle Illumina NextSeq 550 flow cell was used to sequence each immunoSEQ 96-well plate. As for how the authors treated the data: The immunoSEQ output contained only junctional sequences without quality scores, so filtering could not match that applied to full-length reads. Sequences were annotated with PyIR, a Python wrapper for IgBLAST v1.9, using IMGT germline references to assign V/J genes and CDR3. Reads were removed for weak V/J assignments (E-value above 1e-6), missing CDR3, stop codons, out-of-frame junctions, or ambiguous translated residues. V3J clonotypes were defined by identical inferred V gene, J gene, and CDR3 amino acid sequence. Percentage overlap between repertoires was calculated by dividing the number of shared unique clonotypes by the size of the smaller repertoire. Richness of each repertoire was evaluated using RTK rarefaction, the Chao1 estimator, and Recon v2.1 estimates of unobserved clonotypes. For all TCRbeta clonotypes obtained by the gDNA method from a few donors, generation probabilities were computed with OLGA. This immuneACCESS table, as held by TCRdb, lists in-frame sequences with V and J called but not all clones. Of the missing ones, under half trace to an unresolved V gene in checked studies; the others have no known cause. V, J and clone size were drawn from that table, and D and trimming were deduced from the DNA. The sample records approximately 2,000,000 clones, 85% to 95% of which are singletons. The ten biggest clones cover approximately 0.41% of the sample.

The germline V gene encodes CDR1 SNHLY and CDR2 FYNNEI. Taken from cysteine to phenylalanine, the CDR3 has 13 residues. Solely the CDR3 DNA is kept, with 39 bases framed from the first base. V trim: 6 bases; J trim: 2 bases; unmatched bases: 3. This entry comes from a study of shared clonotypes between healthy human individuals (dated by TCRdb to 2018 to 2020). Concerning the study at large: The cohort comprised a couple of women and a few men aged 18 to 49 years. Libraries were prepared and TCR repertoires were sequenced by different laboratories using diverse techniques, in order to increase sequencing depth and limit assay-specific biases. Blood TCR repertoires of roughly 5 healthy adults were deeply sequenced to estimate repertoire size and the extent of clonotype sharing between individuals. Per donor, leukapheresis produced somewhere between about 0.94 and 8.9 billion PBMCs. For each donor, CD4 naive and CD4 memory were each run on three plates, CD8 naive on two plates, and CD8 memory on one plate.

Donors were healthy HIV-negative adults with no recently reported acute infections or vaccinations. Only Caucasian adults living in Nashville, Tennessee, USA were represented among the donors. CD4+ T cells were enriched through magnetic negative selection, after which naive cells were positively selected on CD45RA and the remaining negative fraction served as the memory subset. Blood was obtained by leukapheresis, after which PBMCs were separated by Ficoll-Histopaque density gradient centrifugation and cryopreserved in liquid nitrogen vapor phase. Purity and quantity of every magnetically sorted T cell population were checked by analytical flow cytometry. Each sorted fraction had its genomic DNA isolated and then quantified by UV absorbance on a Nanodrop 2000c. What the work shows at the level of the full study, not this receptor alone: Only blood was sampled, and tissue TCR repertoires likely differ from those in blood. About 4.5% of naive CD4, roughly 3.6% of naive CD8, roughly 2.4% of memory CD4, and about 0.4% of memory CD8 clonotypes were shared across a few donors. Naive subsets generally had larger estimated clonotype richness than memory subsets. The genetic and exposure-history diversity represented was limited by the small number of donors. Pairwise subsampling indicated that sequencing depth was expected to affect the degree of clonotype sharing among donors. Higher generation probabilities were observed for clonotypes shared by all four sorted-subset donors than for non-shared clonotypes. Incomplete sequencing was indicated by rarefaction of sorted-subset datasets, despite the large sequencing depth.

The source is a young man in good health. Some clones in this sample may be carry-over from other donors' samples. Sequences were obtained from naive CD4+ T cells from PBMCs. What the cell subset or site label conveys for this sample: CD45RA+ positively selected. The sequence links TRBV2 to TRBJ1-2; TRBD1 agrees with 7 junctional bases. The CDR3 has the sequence CASRGTANYGYTF. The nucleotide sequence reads TGTGCCAGCAGGGGGACAGCCAACTATGGCTACACCTTC.